The 29 T cell receptor beta chains in this list originate from one sample, sequenced in a study of T cells in women clearing cervical HPV infection. The protocol was immunoSEQ multiplex PCR, while the TCRdb copy is restricted to in-frame clones and leaves out a portion. This sample contains tens of thousands of clones. Sequenced: blood buffy coat. These receptors all stem from a woman between 18 and 70 years old with a cervical HPV16 infection that either progressed to CIN3+ or cleared (not recorded which).

The CDR3 DNA, read in part, is TGTGCCAGTAGTGAGGCTTGGGCTGAGGGCTACGAG. This encodes CASSEAWAEGYE. The full-length CDR3 reads as CASSEAWAEGYEQYF. J is TRBJ2-7 and V is TRBV19; possibly TRBD2 for D (5 bases). The read halts 3 residues ahead of the CDR3 end, with the missing end drawn from the germline J gene. CDR1 LNHDA and CDR2 SQIVND come from the germline V gene (reference sequence). The V and J ends lost 5 bases and 3 bases respectively, with 17 bases between them. This CDR3 comprises 15 residues.

CDR3 DNA (partial): TGTGCCAGCACCAGGGACTATGGGGCGACAGATACG. Translating it yields CASTRDYGATDT. The CDR3 in full is CASTRDYGATDTQYF. The V and J genes are TRBV5-6 and TRBJ2-3; TRBD2 matches at 7 bases. The DNA ends 3 residues before the CDR3 does, and the rest of the CDR3 is filled in from the germline J gene. CDR1 and CDR2 from the germline V gene are SGHDT and YYEEEE. The CDR3 is made up of 15 amino acids. After removal of 6 bases from V and 3 bases from J, the junction contained 10 bases not matched to a gene. Combining the CDR3 with reference TRBV5-6 and TRBJ2-3 gives the whole variable domain DAGVTQSPTHLIKTRGQQVTLRCSPKSGHDTVSWYQQALGQGPQFIFQYYEEEERQRGNFPDRFSGHQFPNYSSELNVNALLLGDSALYLCASTRDYGATDTQYFGPGTRLTVL.

For this clone: The read ends 3 residues shy of where the CDR3 ends; the end is completed using the germline J gene. The gene calls are TRBV5-4 and TRBJ2-3; possibly TRBD2 for D (5 bases). The CDR3 runs 14 residues. Germline lookup yields CDR1 SGHNT and CDR2 YYREEE (reference sequence). The V and J ends lost 2 bases and 1 base respectively, with 8 bases between them. CDR3 residues: CASSLGSGTDTQYF. The CDR3 bases that were read are TGTGCCAGCAGCTTAGGTAGCGGCACAGATACG.

Concerning this clone: The CDR3 is cut off 3 residues early in the read; its end comes from the germline J gene. The chain recombines TRBV7-2 with TRBJ2-7, with 8 bases aligning to TRBD1. With 2 bases clipped from V and 0 bases from J, the junction kept 3 bases outside the gene matches. This CDR3 is built from 15 residues. The germline V gene has CDR1 SGHTA and CDR2 FQGNSA. The CDR3 sequence is CASSLTGTGSYEQYF. The part of the CDR3 DNA that was read is TGTGCCAGCAGCTTAACCGGGACAGGCTCCTACGAG.

Worth noting for this clone: The read ends 3 residues early relative to the CDR3; the germline J gene fills the gap. This chain connects TRBV19 to TRBJ2-1; 7 bases map to TRBD1. The CDR3 consists of 13 residues. CDR1 is LNHDA, CDR2 SQIVND, per germline (reference sequence). Losses at the gene ends were 9 bases for V and 7 bases for J; bases not matched to a gene: 9. The CDR3 DNA, read in part, is TGTGCCAGAAAGACGGACAGGACAAATGAG. This translates into CARKTDRTNE. The entire CDR3 is CARKTDRTNEQFF.

In regard to this clone: The read terminates 3 residues ahead of where the CDR3 ends, so the germline J gene completes it. The chain has TRBV7-2 and TRBJ1-2, with D unresolved. CDR1 is SGHTA, CDR2 FQGNSA, per germline. There are 15 residues in the CDR3. CDR3 region: CASSFGLAGYYDYTF. The DNA read from the CDR3 is TGTGCCAGCAGCTTTGGACTAGCGGGATACTACGAC.

A remark on this clone: The missing CDR3 end, 3 residues past where the read stops, is filled in from the germline J gene. The chain uses TRBV2 and TRBJ2-5; 9 bases are a match to TRBD2. From germline, CDR1 is SNHLY and CDR2 FYNNEI. This CDR3 has 15 residues. This CDR3 is CASGGRDNVGDTQYF. The sequenced CDR3 bases are TGTGCCAGCGGCGGGAGGGACAACGTGGGAGATACC.

Comment on this clone: The read terminates 3 residues before the CDR3 end, so the remaining end is supplied by the germline J gene. The chain carries TRBV2 and TRBJ2-1; possibly TRBD2 for D (6 bases). This CDR3 comprises 14 residues. The germline V and J ends were trimmed by 6 bases and 6 bases, with 15 bases remaining between them. Germline CDR1 and CDR2: SNHLY and FYNNEI. The CDR3 bases that were read are TGTGCCAGCAGGGATAGATTGACTAGCAATGAG. Its protein is CASRDRLTSNE. The entire CDR3 reads CASRDRLTSNEQFF.

Turning to this clone: The observed sequence ends 3 residues before the CDR3 terminus, with the missing tail filled in from the germline J gene. The chain carries TRBV6-1 and TRBJ2-1; 7 nucleotides match TRBD2. The CDR3 has 15 residues. Per the germline V gene, CDR1 is MNHNS and CDR2 is SASEGT. V trimming: 3 bases; J trimming: 0 bases; junction bases outside the gene matches: 2. CDR3 sequence: CASSDSGHSYNEQFF. Incomplete CDR3 DNA: TGTGCCAGCAGTGATAGCGGGCACTCCTACAATGAG.

With regard to this clone: Read sequence stops 3 residues before the CDR3 end, and the germline J gene provides the missing end. The chain uses TRBV18 and TRBJ2-7; TRBD2 aligns across 15 bases. The V and J ends lost 2 bases and 4 bases, in that order; junction bases with no gene match: 6. Germline values: CDR1 KGHSH, CDR2 LQKENI. There are 17 residues in the CDR3. CDR3 DNA (partial): TGTGCCAGCTCACCAGGGACTAGCGGGAGGTTTGGTTACGAG. Its translation is CASSPGTSGRFGYE. The full CDR3 reads CASSPGTSGRFGYEQYF.

Points on this clone: The observed sequence ends 3 residues before the CDR3 terminus, with the missing tail filled in from the germline J gene. V is TRBV7-9 and J is TRBJ2-2, with 8 bases lining up with TRBD2. The CDR3 covers 15 residues. V trimming: 5 bases; J trimming: 3 bases; junction bases outside the gene matches: 5. Germline loops: CDR1 SEHNR, CDR2 FQNEAQ (reference sequence). The CDR3 protein is CASSQSGGDTGELFF. The sequenced CDR3 bases are TGTGCCAGCAGCCAATCCGGGGGGGACACCGGGGAG.

In the case of this clone: Sequencing ends 3 residues short of the CDR3 end; the germline J gene provides the rest. The chain uses TRBV12-3 or TRBV12-4 and TRBJ2-3, with 7 bases identical to TRBD1. Trimming took 2 bases from V and 2 from J; bases not matched to a gene: 7. This CDR3 contains 16 residues. CDR3 bases read: TGTGCCAGCAGTTTATATTCAGGGGGAAACACAGATACG. Encoded protein: CASSLYSGGNTDT. The complete CDR3 sequence is CASSLYSGGNTDTQYF.

Of note for this clone: The sequenced fragment ends 3 residues before the CDR3 boundary, so the rest is inferred from the germline J gene. V is TRBV5-1 and J is TRBJ2-1, with 8 bases lining up with TRBD2. V dropped 0 bases and J dropped 2; count of bases not matched to a gene: 4. There are 16 residues in the CDR3. CDR1 SGHRS and CDR2 YFSETQ come from the germline V gene. CDR3 amino acids: CASSLDRAGAYNEQFF. CDR3 bases read: TGCGCCAGCAGCTTGGACCGAGCGGGGGCCTACAATGAG.

As to this clone: Read coverage stops 3 residues before the CDR3 terminus; the germline J gene supplies the remainder. This rearrangement joins TRBV4-1 to TRBJ2-2, with TRBD1 matching 7 bases. Germline V gene sequence: CDR1 MGHRA, CDR2 YSYEKL. V was pared by 3 bases and J by 4 bases, with 8 bases of the junction left unmatched. The length of the CDR3 is 16 residues. The part of the CDR3 DNA that was read is TGCGCCAGCAGCCAGTTGACAGGGACCGGCACCGGGGAG. It specifies CASSQLTGTGTGE. The whole CDR3 protein reads CASSQLTGTGTGELFF.

About this clone: Read data end 3 residues before the CDR3 end; the end is taken from the germline J gene. The genes are TRBV7-6 and TRBJ2-7, with TRBD2 matching 14 bases. This CDR3 has 17 residues. V was pared by 1 base and J by 3 bases, with 5 bases of the junction left unmatched. From germline, CDR1 is SGHVS and CDR2 FNYEAQ. CDR3: CASSLGRLAGGYYEQYF. The sequenced CDR3 bases are TGTGCCAGCAGCTTAGGGCGACTAGCGGGAGGGTACTACGAG.

In regard to this clone: Read coverage stops 3 residues before the CDR3 terminus; the germline J gene supplies the remainder. The rearrangement joins TRBV6-1 to TRBJ2-3; D could derive from TRBD1 or TRBD2 (7 bases each). Germline V gene lookup returns CDR1 MNHNS and CDR2 SASEGT. With 0 bases removed from V and 6 bases from J, the gap between germline ends came to 16 bases. This CDR3 contains 16 residues. The CDR3: CASSEARGGGADTQYF. The sequenced part of the CDR3 DNA is TGTGCCAGCAGTGAAGCGCGGGGAGGGGGCGCGGATACG.

The CDR3 spells CASSLEGTNYGYTF. The sequenced CDR3 bases are TGCGCCAGCAGCTTGGAGGGGACTAACTATGGC. This rearrangement joins TRBV5-1 to TRBJ1-2, with D tentatively TRBD1 (5 bases). The missing CDR3 end, 3 residues past where the read stops, is filled in from the germline J gene. The CDR3 covers 14 residues. Germline V gene lookup returns CDR1 SGHRS and CDR2 YFSETQ. Trimming pared 0 bases from V and 0 bases from J, leaving 6 bases between.

Note on this clone: Read data end 3 residues before the CDR3 end; the end is taken from the germline J gene. V and J are TRBV7-2 and TRBJ2-7; a weak D match, TRBD2 (6 bases). The germline V gene encodes CDR1 SGHTA and CDR2 FQGNSA. This CDR3 has 16 residues. Deletions cut 0 bases from V and 0 bases from J, with 12 bases between. CDR3 sequence: CASSLAATTSSYEQYF. Partial CDR3 DNA: TGTGCCAGCAGCTTAGCGGCGACGACTAGCTCCTACGAG.

As to this clone: The read gets to within 3 residues of the CDR3 end, and the germline J gene fills in the rest. J is TRBJ2-1 and V is TRBV28; 9 positions agree with TRBD2. The germline CDR1 and CDR2 sequences are MDHEN and SYDVKM. With 3 bases clipped from V and 6 bases from J, the junction kept 9 bases outside the gene matches. The CDR3 consists of 16 residues. CDR3 DNA, as far as it was read: TGTGCCAGCAGTTTCAAGTCCAGCGGGAGGCGCAATGAG. Its protein is CASSFKSSGRRNE. The CDR3 reads in full as CASSFKSSGRRNEQFF.

As to this clone: The read terminates 3 residues ahead of where the CDR3 ends, so the germline J gene completes it. The chain joins TRBV20-1 to TRBJ2-1, with 9 bases that match TRBD2. The trim removed 1 base at V and 4 bases at J, leaving 2 bases unmatched. This CDR3 contains 14 residues. Germline V gene lookup returns CDR1 DFQATT and CDR2 SNEGSKA (reference sequence). The CDR3 reads CSARGGRGYNEQFF. Partial CDR3 DNA: TGCAGTGCTAGAGGCGGGAGGGGGTACAATGAG.

Remarks on this clone: The read ends 3 residues early relative to the CDR3; the germline J gene fills the gap. The rearrangement uses TRBV5-1 and TRBJ1-1; D is unresolved. V was clipped by 0 bases and J by 2 bases, with 14 bases between them. This CDR3 region has 16 residues. Germline assignment: CDR1 SGHRS and CDR2 YFSETQ. The sequenced CDR3 bases are TGCGCCAGCAGCTTGGAACCCCGGGGAGGTAACACTGAA. This translates into CASSLEPRGGNTE. The whole CDR3 protein reads CASSLEPRGGNTEAFF.

About this clone: The read ends 3 residues before the CDR3 terminus; that terminus is restored from the germline J gene. The chain combines TRBV20-1 with TRBJ1-2; TRBD1 agrees at 9 bases. Germline CDR1 DFQATT, CDR2 SNEGSKA (reference sequence). There are 13 residues in the CDR3. CDR3 DNA, as far as it was read: TGCAGTGCTCTGGACAGGGGAGGGTACGGC. Its protein is CSALDRGGYG. From start to end, the CDR3 is CSALDRGGYGYTF.

In the case of this clone: The read ends 3 residues early relative to the CDR3; the germline J gene fills the gap. The gene calls are TRBV7-8 and TRBJ2-5; no clear D. The CDR3 sequence is 16 residues long. Germline values: CDR1 SGHVS, CDR2 FQNEAQ. V gave up 1 base and J gave up 1 base, with 13 bases separating them. The CDR3 DNA, read in part, is TGTGCCAGCAGCTTAGGCGCTGTGGGCAGCCAAGAGACC. Residues: CASSLGAVGSQET. The entire CDR3 protein reads CASSLGAVGSQETQYF.

As regards this clone: The read finishes 3 residues shy of the CDR3 end, and the germline J gene is used to complete it. The V gene is TRBV7-9, the J gene TRBJ1-2, with D unresolved. The CDR3 loop spans 15 amino acids. Germline V gene sequence: CDR1 SEHNR, CDR2 FQNEAQ (reference sequence). The CDR3 here is CASSPPGVSTDTYTF. Incomplete CDR3 DNA: TGTGCCAGCAGCCCCCCCGGCGTCAGCACAGATACC.

Worth noting for this clone: The read stops 3 residues short of the end of the CDR3; the missing end is completed from the germline J gene. This rearrangement joins TRBV5-1 to TRBJ1-6; 11 positions match TRBD1. Germline values: CDR1 SGHRS, CDR2 YFSETQ. CDR3 length: 15 amino acids. The junction had 4 bases not matched to a gene; V was cut back by 4 bases and J by 7 bases. The CDR3 is CASSPGQGANSPLHF. The DNA read from the CDR3 is TGCGCCAGCAGCCCCGGACAGGGGGCGAATTCACCC.

Details on this clone: The CDR3 end falls 3 residues outside the read, so it is completed with the germline J gene. The rearrangement joins TRBV2 to TRBJ2-5; possibly TRBD1 for D (5 bases). Looked up from germline, CDR1 is SNHLY and CDR2 is FYNNEI. The CDR3 length is 13 residues. Trimming took off 7 bases at V and 1 base at J, with 10 bases between the two ends. CDR3 region: CASIKDSQETQYF. The sequenced part of the CDR3 DNA is TGTGCCAGCATTAAAGACAGCCAAGAGACC.

Regarding this clone: The CDR3 goes on 3 residues after the read ends, and that part is filled in from the germline J gene. The chain carries TRBV20-1 and TRBJ2-1; 8 nucleotides line up with TRBD2. With 6 bases clipped from V and 4 bases from J, the junction kept 8 bases outside the gene matches. CDR3 length: 14 residues. Germline V gene sequence: CDR1 DFQATT, CDR2 SNEGSKA (reference sequence). The sequenced CDR3 bases are TGCAGTGCCCCAGCGGGAGTCGGGTACAATGAG. Amino acids: CSAPAGVGYNE. The entire CDR3 protein reads CSAPAGVGYNEQFF.

With regard to this clone: One junction end does not reproduce the germline sequence, and a read error may be involved. The missing CDR3 end, 3 residues past where the read stops, is filled in from the germline J gene. The chain is built from TRBV29-1 and TRBJ2-1, with TRBD1 identical over 11 bases. Germline values: CDR1 SQVTM, CDR2 ANQGSEA. The CDR3 has 15 residues. CDR3 bases read: TGCAGCGTAGAAGGGACAGGGGGCTCCTACAATGAG. Its protein is CSVEGTGGSYNE. The complete CDR3 reads CSVEGTGGSYNEQFF.

The part of the CDR3 DNA that was read is TGTGCCAGCGGTGGAACTAGCGGCTCCTACAATGAG. Protein sequence: CASGGTSGSYNE. The whole CDR3 sequence reads CASGGTSGSYNEQFF. The V and J genes are TRBV6-1 and TRBJ2-1; 8 positions agree with TRBD2. The read finishes 3 residues shy of the CDR3 end, and the germline J gene is used to complete it. The trim removed 8 bases at V and 0 bases at J, leaving 6 bases unmatched. CDR3 length: 15 amino acids. The V gene's germline CDR1 is MNHNS and CDR2 SASEGT.